Presented here are 20 T cell receptor beta chains from one specimen sequenced in a study of graft-versus-host responses after intestinal transplantation (dated by TCRdb to the early 2020s). Library generation was performed with the immunoSEQ multiplex PCR assay. TCRdb mirrors the immuneACCESS table, restricted to in-frame sequences. Some clones are absent from its copies; in checked studies, under half trace to an unresolved V gene, and the reason for the others is unknown. The sample records tens of thousands of clones, about 90% of which are singletons. The ten largest clones represent 2% to 3% of the sample. Material: PBMCs, obtained 300 to 320 days after intestinal transplant. These TCRs come from a human patient who received an intestinal transplant, so some T cells may come from the graft donor.

The chain employs TRBV4-1 and TRBJ2-2; possible D gene TRBD1, 5 bases. The CDR3 loop spans 15 amino acids. The V end lost 4 bases, the J end lost 1 base, and 10 bases lay between the germline ends. CDR1 is MGHRA, CDR2 YSYEKL, per germline. Here the CDR3 reads CASSRPGQNTGELFF. Written as DNA, the CDR3 is TGCGCCAGCAGCCGCCCCGGACAGAACACCGGGGAGCTGTTTTTT.

The rearrangement uses TRBV7-7 and TRBJ2-1; D not certain. Germline CDR1 reads SSHAT; CDR2 reads FNYEAQ (reference sequence). Trimming stripped 0 bases from V and 9 bases from J, with 9 bases between. CDR3 length: 13 residues. In nucleotides, the CDR3 is TGTGCCAGCAGCTTAGCGGGGAACGGTGAGCAGTTCTTC. Translating gives CASSLAGNGEQFF.

The chain recombines TRBV6-5 with TRBJ1-1, with a weak D call TRBD1 (5 bases). There are 13 residues in the CDR3. Germline CDR1 and CDR2: MNHEY and SVGAGI. V was cut by 5 bases and J by 4 bases, with 11 bases left in between. The CDR3 loop reads CASSEYRSTEAFF. The DNA for the CDR3 is TGTGCCAGCAGTGAATACAGGTCCACTGAAGCTTTCTTT.

The J gene is TRBJ1-2, the V gene TRBV28; TRBD1 agrees at 9 bases. Germline V CDR1 and CDR2: MDHEN, SYDVKM. The CDR3 spans 15 residues. J lost 8 bases, V lost 5 bases, and 12 bases had no gene match. CDR3 DNA: TGTGCCAGCAGTCGCCGGGACAGGGTATTGGGAGGCTACACCTTC. As protein: CASSRRDRVLGGYTF.

The chain links TRBV6-1 to TRBJ1-4; D is unclear. The CDR3 covers 15 residues. Germline V gene data show CDR1 as MNHNS and CDR2 as SASEGT. V gave up 5 bases and J gave up 0 bases, with 10 bases separating them. In nucleotides, the CDR3 is TGTGCCAGCAGTATCGCAGCCACAACTAATGAAAAACTGTTTTTT. Amino acids: CASSIAATTNEKLFF.

This clone has only a few counts. This sequence joins TRBV10-3 and TRBJ1-5; D is ambiguous. With 1 base removed from V and 7 bases from J, the gap between germline ends came to 8 bases. In germline, CDR1 is ENHRY, CDR2 SYGVKD. This CDR3 spans 13 amino acids. The CDR3 sequence is CAISEFQGQPQHF. For the CDR3, the DNA is TGTGCCATCAGTGAGTTTCAAGGGCAGCCCCAGCATTTT.

V gene TRBV16 combines with J gene TRBJ2-5; D uncertain. The germline V gene has CDR1 KGHSY and CDR2 FQNENV. V lost 2 bases to trimming and J lost 1 base, with 2 bases between them. The CDR3 consists of 12 residues. DNA for the CDR3: TGTGCCAGCAGCCAACTCCAAGAGACCCAGTACTTC. It encodes CASSQLQETQYF.

The chain recombines TRBV7-9 with TRBJ1-2; D gene uncertain. V was shortened by 7 bases and J by 0 bases, with 9 bases between the two germline ends. This CDR3 region has 13 residues. Per the germline V gene, CDR1 is SEHNR and CDR2 is FQNEAQ (reference sequence). CDR3 nucleotide sequence: TGTGCCAGCAAGAGGGATCCTAACTATGGCTACACCTTC. Translated, it gives CASKRDPNYGYTF.

This chain connects TRBV6-5 to TRBJ2-7; 7 nucleotides align to TRBD1. V lost 4 bases, J lost 5 bases, and 11 bases stayed unmatched. Germline V lookup: CDR1 MNHEY, CDR2 SVGAGI. The CDR3 has 15 amino acids. The CDR3 nucleotides are TGTGCCAGCAGTTCGTGGCAGGGGGACGCCCACGAGCAGTACTTC. As protein: CASSSWQGDAHEQYF.

The chain links TRBV5-1 to TRBJ1-3; D might be TRBD1 (6 bases). Germline values: CDR1 SGHRS, CDR2 YFSETQ. V was pared by 0 bases and J by 1 base, with 11 bases between. The CDR3 consists of 16 residues. The DNA for the CDR3 is TGCGCCAGCAGCTTGGATGGAGGGGGGTCTGGAAACACCATATATTTT. Translation: CASSLDGGGSGNTIYF.

V usage is TRBV2 and J usage is TRBJ1-4; D remains unclear. V was trimmed by 4 bases and J by 8 bases, leaving 8 bases between them. The CDR3 consists of 12 residues. CDR1 SNHLY and CDR2 FYNNEI come from the germline V gene. CDR3 residues: CASSVAAEKLFF. CDR3 coding DNA: TGTGCCAGCAGTGTGGCAGCAGAAAAACTGTTTTTT.

J is TRBJ1-4 and V is TRBV9, with D maybe TRBD1 (5 bases). V dropped 4 bases and J dropped 8 bases, with 15 bases sitting between them. The CDR3 sequence is 14 residues long. Germline CDR1 reads SGDLS; CDR2 reads YYNGEE. Here the CDR3 reads CASSLGSGGEKLFF. The CDR3 DNA reads as TGTGCCAGCAGCCTTGGGAGTGGGGGGGAAAAACTGTTTTTT.

The sample holds one count of this clone. J is TRBJ2-5 and V is TRBV9, with a tentative D call TRBD1 (5 bases). The J call could be wrong; TRBJ2-7 is a better fit for the DNA end. This CDR3 region has 15 residues. Germline CDR1 and CDR2: SGDLS and YYNGEE. The CDR3 DNA follows: TGTGCCAGCAGCGTAGGCCCAGGGTCCCCCTACGAGCAGTACTTC. It yields the protein CASSVGPGSPYEQYF.

A few counts support this clone. J is TRBJ1-5 and V is TRBV29-1; D may be TRBD1 (6 bases). V was shortened by 4 bases and J by 4 bases, with 11 bases between the two germline ends. This CDR3 is built from 13 residues. In germline, CDR1 is SQVTM, CDR2 ANQGSEA. This CDR3 is CSVGGGPNQPQHF. The CDR3 bases are TGCAGCGTTGGTGGGGGGCCAAATCAGCCCCAGCATTTT.

The chain recombines TRBV5-1 with TRBJ1-1; TRBD1 might be the D (5 bases). V was shortened by 4 bases and J by 3 bases, with 13 bases between the two germline ends. The CDR3 extends over 14 amino acids. CDR1 and CDR2 (germline): SGHRS, YFSETQ. In DNA form, the CDR3 reads TGCGCCAGCAGCCACGAAGGGGAGGACACTGAAGCTTTCTTT. Its translation: CASSHEGEDTEAFF.

The chain carries TRBV30 and TRBJ2-6; D possibly uses TRBD1 or TRBD2 (6 bases each). There are 18 residues in the CDR3. Trimming removed 3 bases from V and 0 bases from J, with 18 bases in between. CDR1 is GTSNPN and CDR2 is SVGIG in the germline V gene (reference sequence). In DNA form, the CDR3 reads TGTGCCTGGAGCCACAGGGAGGCCCCTAGCTCTGGGGCCAACGTCCTGACTTTC. It translates to CAWSHREAPSSGANVLTF. Variable domain in full (rest from reference TRBV30 and TRBJ2-6): SQTIHQWPATLVQPVGSPLSLECTVEGTSNPNLYWYRQAAGRGLQLLFYSVGIGQISSEVPQNLSASRPQDRQFILSSKKLLLSDSGFYLCAWSHREAPSSGANVLTFGAGSRLTVL.

The gene calls are TRBV6-1 and TRBJ2-2; perhaps TRBD1 as D (6 bases). Trimming shortened V by 5 bases and J by 7 bases, and 17 bases separated the two germline ends. CDR1 MNHNS and CDR2 SASEGT come from the germline V gene. The CDR3 runs to 15 residues. DNA for the CDR3: TGTGCCAGCAGTCCTAGACAGGTTCCCAGCGGGGAGCTGTTTTTT. This sequence encodes CASSPRQVPSGELFF.

On this clone: Sequence at one end of the junction differs from germline and may be a read error. This sequence joins TRBV20-1 and TRBJ2-3; the D is unclear. The CDR3 runs to 9 residues. Germline-derived CDR1 and CDR2 are DFQATT and SNEGSKA (reference sequence). The CDR3 loop reads CCRSYTQYF. The CDR3, as DNA: TGTTGCAGGAGCTATACGCAGTATTTT.

The gene calls are TRBV11-1 and TRBJ1-1; perhaps TRBD1 as D (5 bases). CDR3 length: 17 amino acids. Germline CDR1 is SGHAT and CDR2 is FQDESV (reference sequence). V was pared by 9 bases and J by 1 base, with 24 bases between. CDR3 sequence (DNA): TGTGCCAGAAGACGAGGGGTAGTCCCCACGACGAACACTGAAGCTTTCTTT. This encodes CARRRGVVPTTNTEAFF.

This clone has more than one count but fewer than ten. This sequence joins TRBV6-1 and TRBJ1-2; possibly TRBD1 for D (5 bases). CDR3 length: 13 amino acids. Looked up from germline, CDR1 is MNHNS and CDR2 is SASEGT. V was clipped by 4 bases and J by 1 base, with 7 bases between them. The CDR3 nucleotides read TGTGCCAGCAGTGGGGACGGTAACTATGGCTACACCTTC. Translating gives CASSGDGNYGYTF.